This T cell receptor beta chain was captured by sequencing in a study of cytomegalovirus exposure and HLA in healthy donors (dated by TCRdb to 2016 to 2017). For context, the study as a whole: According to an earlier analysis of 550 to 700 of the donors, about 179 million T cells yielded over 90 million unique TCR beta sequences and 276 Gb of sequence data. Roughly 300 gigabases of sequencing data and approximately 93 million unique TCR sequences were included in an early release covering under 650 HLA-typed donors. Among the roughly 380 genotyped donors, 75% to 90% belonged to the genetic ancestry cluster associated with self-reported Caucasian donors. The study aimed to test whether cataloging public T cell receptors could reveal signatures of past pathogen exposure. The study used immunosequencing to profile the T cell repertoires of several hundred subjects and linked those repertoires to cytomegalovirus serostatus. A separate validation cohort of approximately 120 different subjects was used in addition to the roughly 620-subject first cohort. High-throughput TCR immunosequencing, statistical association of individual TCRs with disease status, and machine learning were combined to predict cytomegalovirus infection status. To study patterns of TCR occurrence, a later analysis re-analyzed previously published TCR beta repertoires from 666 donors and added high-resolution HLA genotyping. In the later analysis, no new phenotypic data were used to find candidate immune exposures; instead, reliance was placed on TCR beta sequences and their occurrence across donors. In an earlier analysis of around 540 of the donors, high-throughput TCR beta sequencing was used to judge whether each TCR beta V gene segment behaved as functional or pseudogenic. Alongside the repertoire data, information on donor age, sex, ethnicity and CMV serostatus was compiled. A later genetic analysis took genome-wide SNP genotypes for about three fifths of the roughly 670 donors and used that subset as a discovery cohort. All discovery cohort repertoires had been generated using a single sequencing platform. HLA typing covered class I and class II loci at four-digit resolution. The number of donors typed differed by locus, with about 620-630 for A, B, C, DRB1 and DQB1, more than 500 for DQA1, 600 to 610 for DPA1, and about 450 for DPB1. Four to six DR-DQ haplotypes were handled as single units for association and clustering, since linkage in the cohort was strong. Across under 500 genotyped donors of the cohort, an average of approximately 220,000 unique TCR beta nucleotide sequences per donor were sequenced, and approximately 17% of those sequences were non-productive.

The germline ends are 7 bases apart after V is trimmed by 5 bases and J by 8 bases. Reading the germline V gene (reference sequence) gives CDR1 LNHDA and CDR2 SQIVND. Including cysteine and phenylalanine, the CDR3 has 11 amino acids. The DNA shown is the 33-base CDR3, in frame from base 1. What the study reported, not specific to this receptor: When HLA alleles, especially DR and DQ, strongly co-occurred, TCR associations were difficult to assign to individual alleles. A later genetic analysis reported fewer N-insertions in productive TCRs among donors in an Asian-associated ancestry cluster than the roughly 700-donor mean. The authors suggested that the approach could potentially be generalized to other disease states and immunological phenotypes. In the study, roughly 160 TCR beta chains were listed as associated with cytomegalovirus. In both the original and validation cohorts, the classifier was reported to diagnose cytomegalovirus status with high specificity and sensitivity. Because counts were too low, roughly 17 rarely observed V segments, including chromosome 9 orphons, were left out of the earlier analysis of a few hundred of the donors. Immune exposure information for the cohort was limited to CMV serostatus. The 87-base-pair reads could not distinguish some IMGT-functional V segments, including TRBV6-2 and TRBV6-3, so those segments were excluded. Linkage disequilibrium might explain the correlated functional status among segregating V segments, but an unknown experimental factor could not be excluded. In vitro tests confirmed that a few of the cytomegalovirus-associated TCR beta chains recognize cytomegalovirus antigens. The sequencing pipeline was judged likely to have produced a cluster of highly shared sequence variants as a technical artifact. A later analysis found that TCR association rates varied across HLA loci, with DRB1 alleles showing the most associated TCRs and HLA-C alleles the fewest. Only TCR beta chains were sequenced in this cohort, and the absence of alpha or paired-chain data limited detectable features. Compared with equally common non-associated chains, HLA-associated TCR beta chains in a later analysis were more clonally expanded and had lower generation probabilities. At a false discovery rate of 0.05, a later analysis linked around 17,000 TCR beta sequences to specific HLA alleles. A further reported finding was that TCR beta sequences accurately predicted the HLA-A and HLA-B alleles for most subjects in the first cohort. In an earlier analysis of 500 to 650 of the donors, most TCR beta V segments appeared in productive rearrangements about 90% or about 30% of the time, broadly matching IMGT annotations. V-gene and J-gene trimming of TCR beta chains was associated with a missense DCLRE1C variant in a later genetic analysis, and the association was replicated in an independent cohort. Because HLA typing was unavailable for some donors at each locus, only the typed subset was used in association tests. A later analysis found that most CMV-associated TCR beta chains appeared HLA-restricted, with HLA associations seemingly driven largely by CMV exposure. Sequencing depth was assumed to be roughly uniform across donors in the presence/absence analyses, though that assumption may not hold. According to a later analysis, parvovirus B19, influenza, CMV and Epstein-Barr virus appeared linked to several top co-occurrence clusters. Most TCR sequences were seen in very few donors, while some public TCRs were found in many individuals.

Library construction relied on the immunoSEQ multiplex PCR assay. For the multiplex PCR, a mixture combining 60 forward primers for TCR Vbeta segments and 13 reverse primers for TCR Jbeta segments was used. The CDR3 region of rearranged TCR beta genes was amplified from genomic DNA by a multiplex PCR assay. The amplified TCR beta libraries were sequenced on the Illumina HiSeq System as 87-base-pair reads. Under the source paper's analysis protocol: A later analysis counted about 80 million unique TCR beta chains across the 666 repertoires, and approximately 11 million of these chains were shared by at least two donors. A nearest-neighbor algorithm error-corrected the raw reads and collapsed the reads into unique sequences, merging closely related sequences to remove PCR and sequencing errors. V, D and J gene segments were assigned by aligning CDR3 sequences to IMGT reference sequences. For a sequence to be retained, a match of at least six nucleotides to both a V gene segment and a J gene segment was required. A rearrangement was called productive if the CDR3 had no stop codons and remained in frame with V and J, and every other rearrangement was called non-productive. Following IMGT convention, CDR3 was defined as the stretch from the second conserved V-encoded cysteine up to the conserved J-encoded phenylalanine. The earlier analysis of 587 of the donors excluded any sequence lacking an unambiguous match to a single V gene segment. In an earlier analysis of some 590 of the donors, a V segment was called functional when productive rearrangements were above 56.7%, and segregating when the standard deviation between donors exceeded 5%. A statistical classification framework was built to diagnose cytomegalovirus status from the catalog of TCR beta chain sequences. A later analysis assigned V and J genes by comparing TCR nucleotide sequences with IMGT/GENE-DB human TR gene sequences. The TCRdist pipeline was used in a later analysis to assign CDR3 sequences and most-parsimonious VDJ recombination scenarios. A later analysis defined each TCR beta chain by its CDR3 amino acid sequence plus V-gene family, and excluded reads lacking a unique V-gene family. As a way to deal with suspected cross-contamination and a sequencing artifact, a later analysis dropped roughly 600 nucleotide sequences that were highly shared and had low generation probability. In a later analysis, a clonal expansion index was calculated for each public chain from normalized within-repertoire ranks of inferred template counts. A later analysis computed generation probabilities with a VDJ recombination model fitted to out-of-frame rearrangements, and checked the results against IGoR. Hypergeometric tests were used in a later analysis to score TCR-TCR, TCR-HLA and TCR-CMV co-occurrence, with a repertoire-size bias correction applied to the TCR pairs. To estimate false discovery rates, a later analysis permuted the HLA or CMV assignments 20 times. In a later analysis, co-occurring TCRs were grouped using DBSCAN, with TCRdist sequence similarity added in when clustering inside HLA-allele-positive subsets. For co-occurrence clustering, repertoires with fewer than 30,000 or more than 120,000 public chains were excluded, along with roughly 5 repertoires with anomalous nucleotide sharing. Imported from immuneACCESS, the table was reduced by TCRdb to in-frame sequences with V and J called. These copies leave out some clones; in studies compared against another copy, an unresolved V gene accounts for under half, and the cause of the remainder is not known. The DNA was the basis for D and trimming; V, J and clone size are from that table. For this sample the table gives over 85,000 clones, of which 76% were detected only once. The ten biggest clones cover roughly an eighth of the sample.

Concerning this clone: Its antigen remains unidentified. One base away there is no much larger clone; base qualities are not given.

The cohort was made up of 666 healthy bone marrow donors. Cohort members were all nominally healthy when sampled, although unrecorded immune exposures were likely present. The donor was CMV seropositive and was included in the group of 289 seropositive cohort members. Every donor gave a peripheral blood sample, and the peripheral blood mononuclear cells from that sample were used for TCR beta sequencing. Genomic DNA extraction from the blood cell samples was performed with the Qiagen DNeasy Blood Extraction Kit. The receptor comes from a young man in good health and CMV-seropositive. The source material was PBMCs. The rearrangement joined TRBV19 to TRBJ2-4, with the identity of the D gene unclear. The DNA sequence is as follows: TGTGCCAGTAGTTCCCAGGACATTCAGTACTTC. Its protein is CASSSQDIQYF.